The 29 T cell receptor beta chains reported below all come from one sample, sequenced in a study of blood T cell repertoires in COVID-19. The repertoire was sequenced with immunoSEQ multiplex PCR; TCRdb's copy has only in-frame clones and lacks some. This table holds over 80,000 clones, 70% to 90% found once. The sequenced material came from peripheral blood. The source of these receptors is a human donor in a cohort sampled during active COVID-19.

The chain links TRBV9 to TRBJ2-7, with 9 bases matching TRBD1. V dropped 4 bases and J dropped 5; count of bases not matched to a gene: 10. CDR1 SGDLS and CDR2 YYNGEE come from the germline V gene. This CDR3 has 15 residues. DNA of the CDR3: TGTGCCAGCAGCATCAGACAGGGGGTTCTCAACGAGCAGTACTTC. This translates into CASSIRQGVLNEQYF.

The V gene is TRBV6-4, the J gene TRBJ2-2; tentatively, D is TRBD1 (6 bases). Trimming stripped 7 bases from V and 2 bases from J, with 11 bases between. This CDR3 region has 14 residues. CDR1 is MRHNA, CDR2 SNTAGT, per germline. The CDR3 DNA follows: TGTGCCAGCAAGCCGGACAGAAACACCGGGGAGCTGTTTTTT. The encoded protein is CASKPDRNTGELFF.

The chain uses TRBV7-3 and TRBJ2-3, with D tentatively TRBD2 (6 bases). The V gene lost 5 bases and the J gene lost 3 bases, with 18 bases spanning the gap. This CDR3 spans 16 amino acids. Germline CDR1 is SGHTA and CDR2 is FQGTGA. CDR3: CASSRGSGLRTDTQYF. The CDR3 nucleotides read TGTGCCAGCAGCCGTGGTTCGGGACTCCGTACAGATACGCAGTATTTT.

This chain uses TRBV9 with TRBJ2-1; TRBD2 matches 9 bases. CDR1 SGDLS and CDR2 YYNGEE come from the germline V gene. The CDR3 totals 17 residues. V shed 3 bases, J shed 9 bases, and the junction held 16 bases outside the gene matches. The CDR3 spells CASSGGAGVAGAFEQFF. DNA for the CDR3: TGTGCCAGCAGCGGCGGGGCCGGGGTAGCGGGAGCTTTTGAGCAGTTCTTC.

This clone was recorded once. The J gene is TRBJ2-5, the V gene TRBV6-6, with 8 bases identical to TRBD1. The CDR3 totals 15 residues. V was clipped by 2 bases and J by 5 bases; unmatched bases: 7. CDR1 MNHNY and CDR2 SVGAGI come from the germline V gene (reference sequence). CDR3 nucleotide sequence: TGTGCCAGCAGTTACCAAACAGGGGGTTGGGAGACCCAGTACTTC. Encoded protein: CASSYQTGGWETQYF.

CDR3 DNA sequence: TGTGCCAGTAGTCGGGGGGGGAGGGCGGTCACCTACGAGCAGTACTTC. It codes for CASSRGGRAVTYEQYF. The J gene is TRBJ2-7, the V gene TRBV19; 8 bases align to TRBD2. Germline V gene lookup returns CDR1 LNHDA and CDR2 SQIVND (reference sequence). This CDR3 is built from 16 residues. V shed 5 bases, J shed 2 bases, and the junction held 11 bases outside the gene matches.

The chain is built from TRBV11-2 and TRBJ1-2, with a tentative D call TRBD1 (5 bases). CDR1 SGHAT and CDR2 FQNNGV come from the germline V gene. This CDR3 spans 14 amino acids. V was shortened by 0 bases and J by 8 bases, with 13 bases between the two germline ends. This CDR3 reads CASSLDWGAEGYTF. In nucleotides, the CDR3 is TGTGCCAGCAGCTTAGATTGGGGCGCGGAGGGCTACACCTTC. Variable domain in full (rest from reference TRBV11-2 and TRBJ1-2): EAGVAQSPRYKIIEKRQSVAFWCNPISGHATLYWYQQILGQGPKLLIQFQNNGVVDDSQLPKDRFSAERLKGVDSTLKIQPAKLEDSAVYLCASSLDWGAEGYTFGSGTRLTVV.

V and J are TRBV19 and TRBJ1-1; TRBD1 might be the D (5 bases). Deletions cut 5 bases from V and 4 bases from J, with 14 bases between. The CDR3 consists of 14 residues. In germline, CDR1 is LNHDA, CDR2 SQIVND (reference sequence). The CDR3 region is CASSFQGVATEAFF. Here the CDR3 DNA reads TGTGCCAGTAGTTTTCAGGGTGTTGCCACTGAAGCTTTCTTT. Full variable domain (missing parts from reference TRBV19 and TRBJ1-1): DGGITQSPKYLFRKEGQNVTLSCEQNLNHDAMYWYRQDPGQGLRLIYYSQIVNDFQKGDIAEGYSVSREKKESFPLTVTSAQKNPTAFYLCASSFQGVATEAFFGQGTRLTVV.

This clone was seen once. The chain carries TRBV29-1 and TRBJ1-4, with 8 bases fitting TRBD1. Trimming removed 6 bases from V and 7 bases from J; junction bases left unmatched: 7. This CDR3 has 13 residues. The germline CDR1 and CDR2 sequences are SQVTM and ANQGSEA. CDR3 protein: CSVGQGGGEKLFF. Written as DNA, the CDR3 is TGCAGCGTAGGACAGGGTGGTGGTGAAAAACTGTTTTTT.

The chain is built from TRBV7-6 and TRBJ2-7; 11 bases align to TRBD2. Germline-derived CDR1 and CDR2 are SGHVS and FNYEAQ. With V trimmed by 5 bases and J by 4 bases, 10 bases remained unmatched. The CDR3 totals 16 residues. This chain's CDR3 is CASSPTGTSGRYEQYF. In nucleotides, the CDR3 is TGTGCCAGCAGCCCGACAGGCACTAGCGGGAGATACGAGCAGTACTTC.

This chain connects TRBV7-2 to TRBJ1-2; D is possibly TRBD1 (5 bases). Germline-derived CDR1 and CDR2 are SGHTA and FQGNSA. V was cut by 1 base and J by 2 bases, with 11 bases left in between. This CDR3 has 15 amino acids. Here the CDR3 reads CASSLEGTNNYGYTF. CDR3 nucleotides: TGTGCCAGCAGCTTAGAAGGGACTAACAACTATGGCTACACCTTC.

V usage is TRBV3-1 (or the pseudogene TRBV3-2) and J usage is TRBJ2-5; D unresolved. Germline V gene lookup returns CDR1 LGHDT and CDR2 YNNKEL (reference sequence). This CDR3 comprises 16 residues. Trimming took off 1 base at V and 5 bases at J, with 17 bases between the two ends. The chain's CDR3 is CASSQGRATLGETQYF. In nucleotides, the CDR3 is TGTGCCAGCAGCCAAGGGAGAGCGACTCTCGGGGAGACCCAGTACTTC.

V usage is TRBV5-1 and J usage is TRBJ2-3; 7 bases map to TRBD2. Germline V gene lookup returns CDR1 SGHRS and CDR2 YFSETQ. This CDR3 comprises 17 residues. Losses at the gene ends were 0 bases for V and 0 bases for J; bases not matched to a gene: 7. The CDR3 nucleotides read TGCGCCAGCAGCTTGGCCTGGGGAGGGTCTAGCACAGATACGCAGTATTTT. This translates into CASSLAWGGSSTDTQYF.

The CDR3 bases are TGTGCCAGCTCACCAACTAGCGAGGGGCCCCTTGTTAATGAGCAGTTCTTC. It specifies CASSPTSEGPLVNEQFF. The chain recombines TRBV18 with TRBJ2-1, with TRBD2 matching 7 bases. The CDR3 runs to 17 residues. The germline V gene encodes CDR1 KGHSH and CDR2 LQKENI. Germline trimming cut 2 bases from V and 7 bases from J; bases unmatched to any gene: 14.

For the CDR3, the DNA is TGTGCCAGCAGCTCACCCCGGACAATCTCTCAGGATGGTTTAGCCTTAATTAACACCGGGGAGCTGTTTTTT. This translates into CASSSPRTISQDGLALINTGELFF. The chain uses TRBV7-1 and TRBJ2-2; a weak D match, TRBD1 (5 bases). TRBV7-1 is an open reading frame whose function is uncertain. Trimming stripped 2 bases from V and 2 bases from J, with 36 bases between. CDR3 length equals 24 residues.

The rearrangement links TRBV10-3 to TRBJ1-2; D is possibly TRBD1 (6 bases). Germline lookup yields CDR1 ENHRY and CDR2 SYGVKD. The CDR3 is 13 amino acids. The V and J ends lost 5 bases and 2 bases respectively, with 9 bases between them. The CDR3 DNA reads as TGTGCCATCAGTCGACAGGAAAACTATGGCTACACCTTC. It specifies CAISRQENYGYTF.

The chain uses TRBV5-4 and TRBJ1-2; D possibly corresponds to TRBD1 (5 bases). V was pared by 4 bases and J by 5 bases, with 12 bases between. Germline CDR1 SGHNT, CDR2 YYREEE (reference sequence). This CDR3 spans 13 amino acids. CDR3 nucleotide sequence: TGTGCCAGCAGCCAGGGCCTCGGGTATGGCTACACCTTC. Residues: CASSQGLGYGYTF.

The chain combines TRBV5-1 with TRBJ1-2; TRBD1 matches 8 bases. The CDR3 has 17 residues. The trim removed 4 bases at V and 6 bases at J, leaving 17 bases unmatched. Germline CDR1 reads SGHRS; CDR2 reads YFSETQ. CDR3 DNA sequence: TGCGCCAGCAGCCCCCGGACAGGGATTAGGGTAACGGATGGCTACACCTTC. Encoded protein: CASSPRTGIRVTDGYTF.

The chain is built from TRBV27 and TRBJ2-6, with D unresolved. Per the germline V gene, CDR1 is MNHEY and CDR2 is SMNVEV (reference sequence). The CDR3 runs to 14 residues. Trimming left V 8 bases short and J 0 bases short, with 8 bases between. The CDR3 DNA sequence: TGTGCCAGCGCCCAGAACTCTGGGGCCAACGTCCTGACTTTC. It translates to CASAQNSGANVLTF.

The rearrangement joins TRBV3-1 (or the pseudogene TRBV3-2) to TRBJ2-7; a weak D match, TRBD1 (5 bases). Germline CDR1 LGHDT, CDR2 YNNKEL (reference sequence). Trimming took 0 bases from V and 10 from J, leaving 13 bases between them. This CDR3 comprises 13 residues. CDR3 amino acids: CASSQDPLGRQYF. The CDR3 DNA reads as TGTGCCAGCAGCCAAGATCCTTTGGGGCGACAGTACTTC.

J is TRBJ2-7 and V is TRBV11-2; D is possibly TRBD2 (6 bases). V was trimmed by 5 bases and J by 2 bases, leaving 22 bases between them. The CDR3 is made up of 17 amino acids. Looked up from germline, CDR1 is SGHAT and CDR2 is FQNNGV. The CDR3 loop is CASSQIGPSGGPYEQYF. Written as DNA, the CDR3 is TGTGCCAGCAGCCAAATAGGTCCCTCCGGGGGTCCCTACGAGCAGTACTTC.

The J gene is TRBJ2-3, the V gene TRBV19; 9 bases align to TRBD2. This CDR3 has 16 residues. After removal of 0 bases from V and 0 bases from J, the junction contained 1 base not matched to a gene. Germline CDR1 and CDR2: LNHDA and SQIVND (reference sequence). CDR3 region: CASSIDTSGSTDTQYF. The CDR3 nucleotides read TGTGCCAGTAGTATAGATACTAGCGGGAGCACAGATACGCAGTATTTT.

The rearrangement links TRBV6-6 to TRBJ1-1; D perhaps matches TRBD1 (6 bases). The CDR3 contains 14 residues. Trimming shortened V by 6 bases and J by 1 base, and 12 bases separated the two germline ends. Germline-derived CDR1 and CDR2 are MNHNY and SVGAGI (reference sequence). The CDR3 nucleotides read TGTGCCAGCAGGTTGGGGGCTGAGAACACTGAAGCTTTCTTT. As protein: CASRLGAENTEAFF.

The genes are TRBV5-5 and TRBJ2-7; 9 nucleotides agree with TRBD1. This CDR3 contains 16 residues. The germline gives CDR1 SGHKS, CDR2 YYEKEE (reference sequence). The junction had 8 bases not matched to a gene; V was cut back by 4 bases and J by 0 bases. In nucleotides, the CDR3 is TGTGCCAGCAGCACCGCCTCGGGACAGGGCTCCTACGAGCAGTACTTC. It yields the protein CASSTASGQGSYEQYF.

J is TRBJ2-7 and V is TRBV6-2 or TRBV6-3; the D gene is possibly TRBD2 (6 bases). This CDR3 is built from 15 residues. The germline gives CDR1 MNHEY, CDR2 SVGEGT. V lost 4 bases to trimming and J lost 0 bases, with 13 bases between them. The CDR3 is CASSWLAASSYEQYF. DNA of the CDR3: TGTGCCAGCAGTTGGTTAGCGGCGAGCTCCTACGAGCAGTACTTC.

About this clone: In the same sample, other DNA sequences code for this CDR3. The genes are TRBV18 and TRBJ1-5, with D possibly matching TRBD1 (6 bases). This CDR3 region has 15 residues. V was cut by 3 bases and J by 4 bases, with 13 bases left in between. Germline CDR1 is KGHSH and CDR2 is LQKENI. The CDR3 loop is CASSPTGSGNQPQHF. DNA for the CDR3: TGTGCCAGCTCACCTACAGGGTCCGGGAATCAGCCCCAGCATTTT.

J is TRBJ2-6 and V is TRBV6-5, with TRBD2 matching over 9 bases. Trimming at V came to 2 bases and at J to 12 bases, leaving 8 bases not matched to a gene. Germline values: CDR1 MNHEY, CDR2 SVGAGI. CDR3 length equals 15 residues. The CDR3 spells CASSYLASGIGVLTF. In DNA form, the CDR3 reads TGTGCCAGCAGTTACCTCGCTAGCGGGATAGGCGTCCTGACTTTC.

The CDR3 spells CASSPQGNQPQHF. The CDR3 nucleotides are TGTGCCAGCAGTCCACAGGGGAATCAGCCCCAGCATTTT. The chain recombines TRBV6-2 or TRBV6-3 with TRBJ1-5; 7 nucleotides match TRBD1. Germline-derived CDR1 and CDR2 are MNHEY and SVGEGT. Trimming cost V 5 bases and J 4 bases; bases outside gene matches: 2. The CDR3 contains 13 residues.

The CDR3 spells CASSLQLTGTNTEAFF. The CDR3 DNA reads as TGTGCCAGCTCACTGCAATTGACAGGGACGAACACTGAAGCTTTCTTT. The chain has TRBV18 and TRBJ1-1; 7 bases match TRBD1. V lost 4 bases and J lost 1; bases outside the gene matches: 9. Germline assignment: CDR1 KGHSH and CDR2 LQKENI. The CDR3 has 16 amino acids.